The sequence of this TCR beta chain was determined in a study of CD8 T cells in Susac syndrome. The sequenced target, TCR beta, came from blood CD8+ and CD4+ T cells. The patients who served as multiple sclerosis controls were treatment-naive and had stable or active relapsing-remitting disease that fulfilled the revised McDonald criteria. cDNA came from around 0.54 to 1 ug RNA primed by random hexamers. The TCR beta CDR3 was amplified by immunoSEQ multiplex PCR across 54 Vbeta, 13 Jbeta. TCRdb used MiXCR to reprocess the immunoSEQ multiplex PCR reads, holding one entry per CDR3 protein. The table lists fewer than 350,000 distinct CDR3 sequences, roughly 94% of them singletons. Trimming removed 6 bases at V and 3 bases at J, with 15 bases between. Germline CDR1 SQVTM, CDR2 ANQGSEA. This CDR3 has 13 residues.

Sequenced: CD4+ T cells from PBMCs. The chain recombines TRBV29-1 with TRBJ2-7; D is unresolved. This TCR came from a human donor with multiple sclerosis. The CDR3 loop reads CSVGISPFYEQYF. The CDR3 DNA sequence: TGCAGCGTCGGCATAAGCCCCTTCTACGAGCAGTACTTC.